This TCR beta chain originates from a study of T cells in Graves' hyperthyroidism and ophthalmopathy. Background on the study: Peripheral blood was secured at the point of initial diagnosis, before any treatment.

V was clipped by 7 bases and J by 2 bases, with 12 bases between them. CDR3 length: 15 residues. CDR1 is MNHNS, CDR2 SASEGT, per germline. Exclusion criteria comprised uncontrolled infection, other autoimmune disease, pregnancy or lactation. Each 10 ml fresh peripheral blood draw supplied the PBMCs. It was RNA transcripts that yielded the amplified TCR beta CDR3 regions. Initially, a first-round RT-PCR of the TCR CDR3 employed the HTBI primer set. Each CDR3 protein gets one entry after TCRdb re-called the multiplex PCR reads with MiXCR. The sample lists approximately 600,000 distinct CDR3 sequences; less than 25% were seen once.

The sequence was obtained from a young man with Graves' ophthalmopathy. The chain carries TRBV6-1 and TRBJ2-6; possible D gene TRBD2, 7 bases. The sample consisted of blood. In DNA form, the CDR3 reads TGTGCCAGCATGGGAGGGGGGGCTGGGGCCAACGTCCTGACTTTC. Protein product: CASMGGGAGANVLTF.